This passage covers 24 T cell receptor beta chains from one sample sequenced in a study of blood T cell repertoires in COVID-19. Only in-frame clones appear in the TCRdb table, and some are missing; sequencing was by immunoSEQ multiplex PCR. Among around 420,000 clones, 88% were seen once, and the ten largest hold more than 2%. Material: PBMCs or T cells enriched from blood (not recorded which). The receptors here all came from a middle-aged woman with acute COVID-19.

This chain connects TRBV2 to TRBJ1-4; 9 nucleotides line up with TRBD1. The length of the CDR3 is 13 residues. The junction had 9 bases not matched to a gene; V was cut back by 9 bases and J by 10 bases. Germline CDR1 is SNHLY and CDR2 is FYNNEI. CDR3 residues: CASVGQGGGKLFF. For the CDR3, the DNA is TGTGCCAGTGTGGGACAGGGCGGAGGAAAACTGTTTTTT.

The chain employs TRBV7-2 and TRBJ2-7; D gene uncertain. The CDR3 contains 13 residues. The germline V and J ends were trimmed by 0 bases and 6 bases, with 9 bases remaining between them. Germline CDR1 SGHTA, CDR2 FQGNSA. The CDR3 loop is CASSLARESEQYF. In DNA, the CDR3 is TGTGCCAGCAGCTTAGCCCGCGAGTCCGAGCAGTACTTC.

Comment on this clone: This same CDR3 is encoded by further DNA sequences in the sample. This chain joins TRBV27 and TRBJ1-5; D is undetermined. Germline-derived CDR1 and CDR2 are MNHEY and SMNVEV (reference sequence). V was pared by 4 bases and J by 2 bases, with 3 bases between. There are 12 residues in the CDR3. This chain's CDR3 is CASSSGNQPQHF. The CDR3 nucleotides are TGTGCCAGCAGTTCCGGCAATCAGCCCCAGCATTTT.

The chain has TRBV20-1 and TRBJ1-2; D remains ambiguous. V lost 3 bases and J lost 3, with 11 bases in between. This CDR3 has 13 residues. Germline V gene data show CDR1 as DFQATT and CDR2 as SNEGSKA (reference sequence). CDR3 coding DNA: TGCAGTGCTAGTATCACAGCCTACTATGGCTACACCTTC. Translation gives CSASITAYYGYTF.

CDR3 loop: CASSLGGGDQAFF. CDR3 sequence (DNA): TGTGCCAGCAGCTTAGGGGGCGGGGACCAAGCTTTCTTT. This chain uses TRBV11-3 with TRBJ1-1; D is possibly TRBD1 (5 bases). The germline V gene encodes CDR1 SGHNT and CDR2 YENEEA. The V end lost 1 base, the J end lost 9 bases, and 12 bases lay between the germline ends. The CDR3 loop spans 13 amino acids. The full variable domain, in which reference TRBV11-3 and TRBJ1-1 provide the parts outside the CDR3, is EAGVVQSPRYKIIEKKQPVAFWCNPISGHNTLYWYLQNLGQGPELLIRYENEEAVDDSQLPKDRFSAERLKGVDSTLKIQPAELGDSAVYLCASSLGGGDQAFFGQGTRLTVV.

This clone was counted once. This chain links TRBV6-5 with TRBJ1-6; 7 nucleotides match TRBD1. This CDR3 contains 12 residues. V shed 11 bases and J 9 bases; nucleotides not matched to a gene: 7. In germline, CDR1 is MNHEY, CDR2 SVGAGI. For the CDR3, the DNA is TGTGCCGTCGGACAGGCCGTTTCACCCCTCCACTTT. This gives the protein CAVGQAVSPLHF.

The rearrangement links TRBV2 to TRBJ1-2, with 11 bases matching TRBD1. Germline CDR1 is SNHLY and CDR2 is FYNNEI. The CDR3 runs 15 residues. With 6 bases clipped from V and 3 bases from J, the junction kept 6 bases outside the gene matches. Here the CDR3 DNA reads TGTGCCAGCAGCCCCGGGACAGGGGGACACTATGGCTACACCTTC. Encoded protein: CASSPGTGGHYGYTF.

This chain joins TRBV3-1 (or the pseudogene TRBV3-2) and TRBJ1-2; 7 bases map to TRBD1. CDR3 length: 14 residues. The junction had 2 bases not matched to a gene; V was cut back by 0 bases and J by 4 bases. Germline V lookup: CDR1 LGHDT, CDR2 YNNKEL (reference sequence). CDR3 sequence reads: CASSQDRGSYGYTF. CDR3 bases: TGTGCCAGCAGCCAAGACAGGGGGTCCTATGGCTACACCTTC.

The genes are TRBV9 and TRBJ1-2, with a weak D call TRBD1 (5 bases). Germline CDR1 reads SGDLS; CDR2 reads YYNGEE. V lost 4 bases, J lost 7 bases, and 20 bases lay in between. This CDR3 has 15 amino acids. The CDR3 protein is CASSLTGTRVAGYTF. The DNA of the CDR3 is TGTGCCAGCAGCCTAACCGGGACTCGGGTAGCTGGCTACACCTTC.

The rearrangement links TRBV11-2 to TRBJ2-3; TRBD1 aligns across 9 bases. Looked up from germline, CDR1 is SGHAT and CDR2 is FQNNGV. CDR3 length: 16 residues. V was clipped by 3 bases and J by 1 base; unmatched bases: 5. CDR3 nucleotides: TGTGCCAGCAGCTTGGACAGGGGAATCGGCACAGATACGCAGTATTTT. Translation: CASSLDRGIGTDTQYF.

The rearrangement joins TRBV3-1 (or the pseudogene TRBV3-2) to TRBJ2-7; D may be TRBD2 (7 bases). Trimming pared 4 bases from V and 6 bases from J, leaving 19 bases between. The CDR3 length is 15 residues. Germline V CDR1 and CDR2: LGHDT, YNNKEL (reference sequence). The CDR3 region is CASSPLWGGAREQYF. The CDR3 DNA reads TGTGCCAGCAGCCCTCTTTGGGGGGGGGCCCGCGAGCAGTACTTC.

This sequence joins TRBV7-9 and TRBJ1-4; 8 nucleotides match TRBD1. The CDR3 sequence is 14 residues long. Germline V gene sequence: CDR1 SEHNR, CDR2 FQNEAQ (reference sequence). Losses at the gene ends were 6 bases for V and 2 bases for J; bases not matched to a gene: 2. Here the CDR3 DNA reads TGTGCCAGCAGTTCAGGGGGCACTAATGAAAAACTGTTTTTT. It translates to CASSSGGTNEKLFF.

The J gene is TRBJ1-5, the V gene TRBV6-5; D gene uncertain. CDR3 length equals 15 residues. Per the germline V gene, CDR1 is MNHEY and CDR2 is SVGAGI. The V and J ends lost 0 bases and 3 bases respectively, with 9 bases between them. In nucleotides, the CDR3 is TGTGCCAGCAGTTACTCGGCAGGACTCAATCAGCCCCAGCATTTT. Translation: CASSYSAGLNQPQHF.

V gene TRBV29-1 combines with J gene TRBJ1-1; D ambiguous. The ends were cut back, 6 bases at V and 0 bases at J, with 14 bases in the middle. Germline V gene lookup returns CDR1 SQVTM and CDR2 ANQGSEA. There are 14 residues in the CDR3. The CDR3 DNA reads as TGCAGCGTCAGTGACGGGGTGATGAACACTGAAGCTTTCTTT. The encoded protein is CSVSDGVMNTEAFF.

The CDR3 spells CASSLGRRNTEAFF. The CDR3 DNA reads as TGTGCCAGCAGCTTGGGCCGTAGGAACACTGAAGCTTTCTTT. The J gene is TRBJ1-1, the V gene TRBV7-8; D is unresolved. The germline V gene encodes CDR1 SGHVS and CDR2 FQNEAQ. V was clipped by 3 bases and J by 1 base, with 9 bases between them. The CDR3 consists of 14 residues.

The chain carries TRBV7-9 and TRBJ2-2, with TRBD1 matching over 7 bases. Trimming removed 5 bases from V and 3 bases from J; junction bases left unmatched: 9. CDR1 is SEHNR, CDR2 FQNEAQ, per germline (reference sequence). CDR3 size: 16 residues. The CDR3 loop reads CASSHTGATDTGELFF. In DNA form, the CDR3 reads TGTGCCAGCAGCCATACAGGGGCAACGGACACCGGGGAGCTGTTTTTT.

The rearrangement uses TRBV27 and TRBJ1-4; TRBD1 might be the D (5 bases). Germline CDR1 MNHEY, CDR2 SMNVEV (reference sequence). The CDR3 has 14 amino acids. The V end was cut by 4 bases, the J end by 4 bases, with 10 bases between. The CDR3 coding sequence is TGTGCCAGCAGTTCAAGGGGTTATAATGAAAAACTGTTTTTT. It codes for CASSSRGYNEKLFF.

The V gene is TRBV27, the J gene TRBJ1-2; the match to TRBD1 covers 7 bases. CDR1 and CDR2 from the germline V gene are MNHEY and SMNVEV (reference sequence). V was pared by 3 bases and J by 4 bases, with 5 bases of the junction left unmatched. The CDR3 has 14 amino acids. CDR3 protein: CASSFDRVGYGYTF. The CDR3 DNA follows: TGTGCCAGCAGTTTCGACAGGGTGGGCTATGGCTACACCTTC.

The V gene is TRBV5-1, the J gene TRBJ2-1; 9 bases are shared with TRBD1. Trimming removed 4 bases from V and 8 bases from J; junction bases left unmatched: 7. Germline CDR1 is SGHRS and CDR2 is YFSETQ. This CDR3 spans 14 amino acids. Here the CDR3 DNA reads TGCGCCAGCAGCCTGGGACAGGGTGGCCATGAGCAGTTCTTC. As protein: CASSLGQGGHEQFF.

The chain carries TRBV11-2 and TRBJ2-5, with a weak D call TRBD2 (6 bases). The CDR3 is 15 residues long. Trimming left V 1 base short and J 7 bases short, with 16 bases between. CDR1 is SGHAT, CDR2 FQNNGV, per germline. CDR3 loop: CASSLGEGAGGTQYF. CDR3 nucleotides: TGTGCCAGCAGCTTAGGTGAAGGGGCCGGGGGGACCCAGTACTTC.

CDR3 nucleotide sequence: TGTGCCAGCAGTGTGACAGGGCGCAATTCACCCCTCCACTTT. It encodes CASSVTGRNSPLHF. V and J are TRBV2 and TRBJ1-6; 7 positions agree with TRBD1. The CDR3 runs 14 residues. V trimming: 4 bases; J trimming: 7 bases; junction bases outside the gene matches: 4. Germline V CDR1 and CDR2: SNHLY, FYNNEI.

The CDR3 coding sequence is TGTGCCAGCAGTCCCAGGGGACCCGGGGAGCTGTTTTTT. Protein: CASSPRGPGELFF. The rearrangement links TRBV3-1 (or the pseudogene TRBV3-2) to TRBJ2-2; D might be TRBD1 (6 bases). V was shortened by 6 bases and J by 6 bases, with 11 bases between the two germline ends. The V gene's germline CDR1 is LGHDT and CDR2 YNNKEL (reference sequence). The length of the CDR3 is 13 residues.

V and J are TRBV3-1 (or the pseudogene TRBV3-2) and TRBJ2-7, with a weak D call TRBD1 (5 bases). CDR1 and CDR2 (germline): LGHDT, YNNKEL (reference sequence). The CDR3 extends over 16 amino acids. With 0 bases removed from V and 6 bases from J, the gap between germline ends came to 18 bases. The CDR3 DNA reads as TGTGCCAGCAGCCAAGATCTTTGGGGCGTGACGGGCGAGCAGTACTTC. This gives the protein CASSQDLWGVTGEQYF.

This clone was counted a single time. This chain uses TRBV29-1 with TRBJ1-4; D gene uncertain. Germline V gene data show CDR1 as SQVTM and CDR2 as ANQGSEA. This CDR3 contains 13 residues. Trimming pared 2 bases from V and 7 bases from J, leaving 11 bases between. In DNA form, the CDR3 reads TGCAGCGTTGAAATCGGGAGAGGTGAAAAACTGTTTTTT. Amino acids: CSVEIGRGEKLFF.